This T cell receptor (beta chain) was recorded in a study of blood T cell repertoires in COVID-19. Overall study: COVID-19 samples from acute and convalescent phases originated in the United States, Italy and Spain. Sample material is recorded as cDNA or gDNA derived from T cells, B-cell-depleted T cells, or PBMCs.

The V gene's germline CDR1 is MNHEY and CDR2 SMNVEV (reference sequence). This CDR3 has 14 residues. V trimming: 3 bases; J trimming: 7 bases; junction bases outside the gene matches: 5. Clones were read by immunoSEQ multiplex PCR, and TCRdb kept only the in-frame ones, dropping some. The sample contains more than 110,000 clones, approximately 87% of which appear only once. The chain uses TRBV27 and TRBJ1-5, with 8 bases identical to TRBD1. This TCR was sampled from a woman between 40 and 55 years old with acute or convalescent COVID-19. The specimen was peripheral blood. The CDR3 region is CASSFQGAGQPQHF. The CDR3 nucleotides read TGTGCCAGCAGTTTTCAGGGGGCCGGACAGCCCCAGCATTTT.